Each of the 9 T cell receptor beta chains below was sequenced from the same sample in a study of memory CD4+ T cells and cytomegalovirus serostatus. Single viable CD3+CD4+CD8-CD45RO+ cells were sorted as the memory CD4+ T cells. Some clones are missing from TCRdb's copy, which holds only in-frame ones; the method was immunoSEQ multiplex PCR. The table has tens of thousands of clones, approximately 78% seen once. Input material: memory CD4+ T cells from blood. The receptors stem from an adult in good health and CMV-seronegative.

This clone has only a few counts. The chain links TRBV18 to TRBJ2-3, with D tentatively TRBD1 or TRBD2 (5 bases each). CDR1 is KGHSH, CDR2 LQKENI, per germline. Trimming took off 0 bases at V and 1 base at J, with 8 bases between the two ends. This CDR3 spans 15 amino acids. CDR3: CASSPPGARTDTQYF. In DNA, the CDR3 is TGTGCCAGCTCACCACCCGGGGCCCGCACAGATACGCAGTATTTT.

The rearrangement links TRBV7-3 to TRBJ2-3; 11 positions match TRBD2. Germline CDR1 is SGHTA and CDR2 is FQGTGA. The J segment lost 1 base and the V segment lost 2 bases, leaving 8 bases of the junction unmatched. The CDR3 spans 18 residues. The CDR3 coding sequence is TGTGCCAGCAGCTTACCGGCTAGCGGGGGGCTGGGCACAGATACGCAGTATTTT. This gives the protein CASSLPASGGLGTDTQYF.

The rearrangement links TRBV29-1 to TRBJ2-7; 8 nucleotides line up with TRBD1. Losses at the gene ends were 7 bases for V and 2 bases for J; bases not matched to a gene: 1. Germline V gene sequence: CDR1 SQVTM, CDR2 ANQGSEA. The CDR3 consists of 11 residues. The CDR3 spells CSGGQAYEQYF. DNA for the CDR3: TGCAGCGGGGGACAGGCCTACGAGCAGTACTTC.

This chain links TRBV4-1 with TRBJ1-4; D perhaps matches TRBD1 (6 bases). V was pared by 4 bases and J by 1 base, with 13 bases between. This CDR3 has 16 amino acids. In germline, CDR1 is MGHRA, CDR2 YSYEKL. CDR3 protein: CASSPGDRLTNEKLFF. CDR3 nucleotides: TGCGCCAGCAGCCCAGGCGACAGGCTAACTAATGAAAAACTGTTTTTT.

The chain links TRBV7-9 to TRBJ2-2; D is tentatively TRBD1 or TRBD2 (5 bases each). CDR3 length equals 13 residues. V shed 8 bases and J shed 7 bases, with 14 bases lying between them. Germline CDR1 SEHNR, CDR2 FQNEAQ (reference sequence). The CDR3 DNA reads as TGTGCCAGCTCTTCTAGCAGGGTCGGGGAGCTGTTTTTT. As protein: CASSSSRVGELFF.

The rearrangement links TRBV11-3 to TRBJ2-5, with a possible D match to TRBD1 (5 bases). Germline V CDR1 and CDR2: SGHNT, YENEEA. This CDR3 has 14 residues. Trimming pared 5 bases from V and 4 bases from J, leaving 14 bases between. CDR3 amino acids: CASSPAQGAETQYF. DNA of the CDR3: TGTGCCAGCAGCCCGGCCCAGGGCGCAGAGACCCAGTACTTC.

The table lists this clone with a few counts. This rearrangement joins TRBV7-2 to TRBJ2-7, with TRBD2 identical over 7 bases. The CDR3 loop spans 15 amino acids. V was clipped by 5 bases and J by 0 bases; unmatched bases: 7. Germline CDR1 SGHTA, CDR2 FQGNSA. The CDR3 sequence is CASSPNSGYSYEQYF. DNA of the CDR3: TGTGCCAGCAGCCCAAATAGCGGGTACTCCTACGAGCAGTACTTC.

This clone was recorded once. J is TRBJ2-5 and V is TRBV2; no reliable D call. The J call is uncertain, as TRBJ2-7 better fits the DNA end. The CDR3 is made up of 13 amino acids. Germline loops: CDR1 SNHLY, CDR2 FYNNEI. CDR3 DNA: TGTGCCAGCAGTCTCGGGCCTTACTACGAGCAGTACTTC. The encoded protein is CASSLGPYYEQYF.

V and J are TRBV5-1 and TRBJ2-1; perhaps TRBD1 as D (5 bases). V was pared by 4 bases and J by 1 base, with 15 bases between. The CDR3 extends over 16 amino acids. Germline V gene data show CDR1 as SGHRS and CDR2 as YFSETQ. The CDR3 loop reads CASSRLVQDSYNEQFF. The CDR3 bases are TGCGCCAGCAGCCGGCTGGTACAGGATTCCTACAATGAGCAGTTCTTC.